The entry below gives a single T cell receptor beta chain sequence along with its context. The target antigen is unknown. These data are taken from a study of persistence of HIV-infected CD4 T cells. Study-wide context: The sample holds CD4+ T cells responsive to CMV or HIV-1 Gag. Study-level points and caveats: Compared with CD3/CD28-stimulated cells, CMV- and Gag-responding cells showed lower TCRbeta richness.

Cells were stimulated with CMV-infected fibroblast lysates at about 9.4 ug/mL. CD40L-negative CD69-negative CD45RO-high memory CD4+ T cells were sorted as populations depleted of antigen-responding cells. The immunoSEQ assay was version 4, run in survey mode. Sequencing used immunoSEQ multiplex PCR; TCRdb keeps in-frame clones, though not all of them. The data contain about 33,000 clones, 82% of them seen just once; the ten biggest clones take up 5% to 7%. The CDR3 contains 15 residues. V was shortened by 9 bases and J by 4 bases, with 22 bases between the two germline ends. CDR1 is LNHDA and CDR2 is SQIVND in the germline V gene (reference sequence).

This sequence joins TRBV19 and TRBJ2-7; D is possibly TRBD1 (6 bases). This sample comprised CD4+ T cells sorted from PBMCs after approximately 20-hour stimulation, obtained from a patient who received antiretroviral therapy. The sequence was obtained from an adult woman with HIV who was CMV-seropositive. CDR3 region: CASRATGTHRYEQYF. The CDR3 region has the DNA TGTGCCAGCCGGGCAACAGGGACGCATCGATACGAGCAGTACTTC.